This T cell receptor beta chain was captured in a study of CD8 T cells in Susac syndrome. The CDR3 is made up of 13 amino acids. The V end was cut by 0 bases, the J end by 4 bases, with 9 bases between. CDR1 GTSNPN and CDR2 SVGIG come from the germline V gene (reference sequence). 0.5 to 1 ug RNA was reverse transcribed with random hexamers. Each CDR3 protein gets one entry after TCRdb re-called the immunoSEQ multiplex PCR reads with MiXCR. The repertoire includes some 77,000 distinct CDR3 sequences, 90% to 95% of them detected once, and about 0.15% sits in the top ten. The TCR originated in a human donor with Susac syndrome. V and J are TRBV30 and TRBJ2-5, with D unresolved. The specimen was CD4+ T cells from PBMCs. The DNA for the CDR3 is TGTGCCTGGAGTGTACTGGTTGGAGAGACCCAGTACTTC. Its protein product is CAWSVLVGETQYF.